The clone carrying this T cell receptor (beta chain) was detected only once. The antigen is not known. A read error may account for a junction end that differs from germline. This sample was taken from a study of blood T cells in healthy people across ages. The CDR3 is 14 amino acids. Germline values: CDR1 SQVTM, CDR2 ANQGSEA. Overall study results and limits: Age advanced and TCR beta diversity per million T cells fell, roughly linearly.

Using a J-beta primer mix together with a sample-barcoded 5' primer, a second PCR was run for roughly 6 to 11 cycles. TCRdb re-called the 5' RACE reads with MiXCR, one entry per CDR3 protein. The sample has 1.5 million to 2 million distinct CDR3 sequences; roughly two fifths are singletons. The material sequenced was blood. V usage is TRBV29-1 and J usage is TRBJ1-2; 7 nucleotides align to TRBD1. The origin of this receptor is a human donor in good health. CDR3 coding DNA: TGCAGGGTTGAAGGAGGGGGCGGAAACTATGGCTACACCTTC. Translating gives CRVEGGGGNYGYTF.